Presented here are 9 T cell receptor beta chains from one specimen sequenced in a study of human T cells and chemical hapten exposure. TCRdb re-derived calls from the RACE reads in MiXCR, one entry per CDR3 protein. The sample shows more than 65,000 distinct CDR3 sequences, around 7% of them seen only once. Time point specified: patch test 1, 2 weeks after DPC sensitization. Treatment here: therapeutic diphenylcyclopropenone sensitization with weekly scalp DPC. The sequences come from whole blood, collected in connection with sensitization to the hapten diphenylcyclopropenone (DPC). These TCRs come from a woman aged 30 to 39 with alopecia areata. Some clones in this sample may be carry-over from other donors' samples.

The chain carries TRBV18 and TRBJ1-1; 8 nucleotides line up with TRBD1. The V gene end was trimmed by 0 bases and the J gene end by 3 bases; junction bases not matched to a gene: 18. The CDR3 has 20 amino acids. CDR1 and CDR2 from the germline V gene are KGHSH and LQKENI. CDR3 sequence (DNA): TGTGCCAGCTCACCACCCGGGCGTAGCAGGGGGCCCGTCTTGGACACTGAAGCTTTCTTT. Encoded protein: CASSPPGRSRGPVLDTEAFF.

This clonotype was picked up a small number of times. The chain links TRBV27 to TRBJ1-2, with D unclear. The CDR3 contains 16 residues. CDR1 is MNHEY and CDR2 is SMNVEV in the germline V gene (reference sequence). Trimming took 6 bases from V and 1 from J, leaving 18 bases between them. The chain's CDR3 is CASSSLPRPINYGYTF. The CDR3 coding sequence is TGTGCCAGCAGCTCCCTCCCGAGGCCTATTAACTATGGCTACACCTTC.

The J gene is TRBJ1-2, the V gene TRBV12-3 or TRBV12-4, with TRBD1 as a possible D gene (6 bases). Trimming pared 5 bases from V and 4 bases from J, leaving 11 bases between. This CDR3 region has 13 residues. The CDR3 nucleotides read TGTGCCAGCAGTCCCAGGGGTGCCTATGGCTACACCTTC. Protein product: CASSPRGAYGYTF.

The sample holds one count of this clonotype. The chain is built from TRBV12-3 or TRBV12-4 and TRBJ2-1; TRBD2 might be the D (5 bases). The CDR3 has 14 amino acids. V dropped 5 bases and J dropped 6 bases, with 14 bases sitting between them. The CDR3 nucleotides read TGTGCCAGCAGTAGAGAAACTGAGGGCAATGAGCAGTTCTTC. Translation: CASSRETEGNEQFF.

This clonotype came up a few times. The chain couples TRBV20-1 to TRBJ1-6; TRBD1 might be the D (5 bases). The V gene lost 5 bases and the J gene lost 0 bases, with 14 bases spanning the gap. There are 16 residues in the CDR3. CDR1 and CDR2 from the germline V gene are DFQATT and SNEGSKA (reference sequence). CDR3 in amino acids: CSAGGGSSSYNSPLHF. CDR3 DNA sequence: TGCAGTGCTGGCGGGGGATCGAGCTCCTATAATTCACCCCTCCACTTT.

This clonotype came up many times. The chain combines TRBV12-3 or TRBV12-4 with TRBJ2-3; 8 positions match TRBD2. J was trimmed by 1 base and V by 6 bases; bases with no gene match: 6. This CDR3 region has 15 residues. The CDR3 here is CASRARGGGTDTQYF. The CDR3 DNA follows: TGTGCCAGCAGGGCCCGGGGGGGCGGCACAGATACGCAGTATTTT.

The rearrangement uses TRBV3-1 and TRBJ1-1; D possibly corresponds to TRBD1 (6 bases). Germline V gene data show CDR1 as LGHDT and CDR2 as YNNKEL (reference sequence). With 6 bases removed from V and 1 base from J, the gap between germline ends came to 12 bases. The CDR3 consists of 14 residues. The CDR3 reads CASRLGGANTEAFF. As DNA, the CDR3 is TGTGCCAGCAGGCTCGGGGGGGCGAACACTGAAGCTTTCTTT.

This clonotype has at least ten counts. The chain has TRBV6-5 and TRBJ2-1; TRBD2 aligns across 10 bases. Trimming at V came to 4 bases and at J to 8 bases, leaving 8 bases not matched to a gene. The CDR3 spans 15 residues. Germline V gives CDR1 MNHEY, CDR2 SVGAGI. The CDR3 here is CASSSTGLAIDEQFF. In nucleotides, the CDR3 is TGTGCCAGCAGTTCAACGGGACTAGCGATCGATGAGCAGTTCTTC.

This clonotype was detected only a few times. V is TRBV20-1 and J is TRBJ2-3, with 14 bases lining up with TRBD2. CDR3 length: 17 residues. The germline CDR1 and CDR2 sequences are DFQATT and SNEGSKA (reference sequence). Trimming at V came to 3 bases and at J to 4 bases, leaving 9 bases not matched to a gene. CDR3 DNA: TGCAGTGCTAGGGCCGGGACTAGCGGGGGTGCGCCAGATACGCAGTATTTT. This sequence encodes CSARAGTSGGAPDTQYF.